The 13 T cell receptor beta chains listed next were all sequenced from one sample in a study of radiotherapy plus CTLA-4 blockade in lung cancer. Some clones are missing from TCRdb's copy, which holds only in-frame ones; the method was immunoSEQ multiplex PCR. In the table there are roughly 68,000 clones, around 73% of which are singletons. The sample here was peripheral blood, taken from a patient treated with radiotherapy plus ipilimumab. The receptors here all came from a human donor with non-small cell lung cancer who had a complete response to radiotherapy plus ipilimumab.

The genes are TRBV7-2 and TRBJ1-3; 7 bases are a match to TRBD1. J gave up 0 bases and V 3 bases, and 5 bases lay outside the gene matches. Germline V CDR1 and CDR2: SGHTA, FQGNSA. The CDR3 has 16 amino acids. CDR3 protein: CASSFGTAHSGNTIYF. CDR3 coding DNA: TGTGCCAGCAGCTTTGGGACAGCCCACTCTGGAAACACCATATATTTT.

The rearrangement uses TRBV19 and TRBJ2-1; perhaps TRBD1 as D (6 bases). The V end was cut by 4 bases, the J end by 0 bases, with 16 bases between. This CDR3 is 17 amino acids long. In germline, CDR1 is LNHDA, CDR2 SQIVND (reference sequence). CDR3 coding DNA: TGTGCCAGTAGTAGGATGGGCACAGGGAGCTCCTACAATGAGCAGTTCTTC. Residues: CASSRMGTGSSYNEQFF.

This clone was seen a handful of times. This chain links TRBV4-3 with TRBJ2-7, with 10 bases aligning to TRBD2. V shed 0 bases and J 2 bases; nucleotides not matched to a gene: 7. Germline V gives CDR1 LGHNA, CDR2 YSLEER. This CDR3 spans 17 amino acids. The CDR3 sequence: CASSQDRSSGGAYEQYF. CDR3 in DNA: TGCGCCAGCAGCCAAGATCGGTCTAGCGGGGGAGCCTACGAGCAGTACTTC.

V gene TRBV7-8 combines with J gene TRBJ2-7; 14 nucleotides line up with TRBD2. Germline V gives CDR1 SGHVS, CDR2 FQNEAQ. The CDR3 is 17 residues long. The ends lost 5 bases at V and 1 base at J; junction bases unmatched: 7. CDR3: CASSIGTSGGGSYEQYF. CDR3 in DNA: TGTGCCAGCAGCATTGGGACTAGCGGGGGCGGTTCCTACGAGCAGTACTTC.

This chain uses TRBV19 with TRBJ1-4; D is unclear. CDR1 is LNHDA and CDR2 is SQIVND in the germline V gene (reference sequence). The CDR3 loop spans 15 amino acids. V lost 4 bases and J 1 base, leaving 10 bases between the germline ends. As DNA, the CDR3 is TGTGCCAGTAGTACAAGATTGGGAACTAATGAAAAACTGTTTTTT. Translated: CASSTRLGTNEKLFF.

This clone was recorded only once. The gene calls are TRBV7-2 and TRBJ1-5; 8 bases fit TRBD1. From germline, CDR1 is SGHTA and CDR2 FQGNSA. V trimming: 8 bases; J trimming: 3 bases; junction bases outside the gene matches: 12. There are 16 residues in the CDR3. This CDR3 is CASGKDSTGANQPQHF. The CDR3 nucleotides read TGTGCCAGCGGCAAAGATTCGACAGGGGCCAATCAGCCCCAGCATTTT. The full variable domain, with the rest looked up from reference TRBV7-2 and TRBJ1-5, is GAGVSQSPSNKVTEKGKDVELRCDPISGHTALYWYRQSLGQGLEFLIYFQGNSAPDKSGLPSDRFSAERTGGSVSTLTIQRTQQEDSAVYLCASGKDSTGANQPQHFGDGTRLSIL.

This chain joins TRBV30 and TRBJ1-5; the D gene is possibly TRBD1 (6 bases). The CDR3 consists of 20 residues. V lost 0 bases and J 0 bases, leaving 24 bases between the germline ends. Germline lookup yields CDR1 GTSNPN and CDR2 SVGIG (reference sequence). The CDR3 region is CAWSVGQGIYQSYSNQPQHF. The CDR3 nucleotides are TGTGCCTGGAGTGTAGGGCAGGGGATTTATCAAAGCTATAGCAATCAGCCCCAGCATTTT. Supplemented by reference TRBV30 and TRBJ1-5, the full variable domain reads SQTIHQWPATLVQPVGSPLSLECTVEGTSNPNLYWYRQAAGRGLQLLFYSVGIGQISSEVPQNLSASRPQDRQFILSSKKLLLSDSGFYLCAWSVGQGIYQSYSNQPQHFGDGTRLSIL.

In DNA form, the CDR3 reads TGTGCCAGCAGATCTGACATGTTTTACTATGGCTACACCTTC. It yields the protein CASRSDMFYYGYTF. V and J are TRBV11-2 and TRBJ1-2; D not certain. V shed 6 bases and J shed 3 bases, with 14 bases lying between them. The germline gives CDR1 SGHAT, CDR2 FQNNGV. The CDR3 sequence is 14 residues long. The whole variable domain, filled in from reference TRBV11-2 and TRBJ1-2, reads EAGVAQSPRYKIIEKRQSVAFWCNPISGHATLYWYQQILGQGPKLLIQFQNNGVVDDSQLPKDRFSAERLKGVDSTLKIQPAKLEDSAVYLCASRSDMFYYGYTFGSGTRLTVV.

This chain uses TRBV4-3 with TRBJ1-5; D ambiguous. Germline V lookup: CDR1 LGHNA, CDR2 YSLEER. V was cut by 0 bases and J by 5 bases, with 8 bases left in between. The length of the CDR3 is 14 residues. CDR3 in DNA: TGCGCCAGCAGCCAAGAGCTGATGGATCAGCCCCAGCATTTT. Translating gives CASSQELMDQPQHF.

This chain uses TRBV10-2 with TRBJ2-7; 9 bases agree with TRBD2. Germline loops: CDR1 WSHSY, CDR2 SAAADI. V was pared by 3 bases and J by 11 bases, with 5 bases of the junction left unmatched. This CDR3 is built from 12 residues. The CDR3, as DNA: TGCGCCAGCAGTGAAGGTAGCGGGAGTGAGTACGTC. Amino acid sequence: CASSEGSGSEYV.

In DNA, the CDR3 is TGTGCCAGCAGCTCACGACAGTATGGCTACACCTTC. This gives the protein CASSSRQYGYTF. This chain links TRBV7-2 with TRBJ1-2, with TRBD1 as a possible D gene (5 bases). This CDR3 is built from 12 residues. Germline assignment: CDR1 SGHTA and CDR2 FQGNSA. V was pared by 4 bases and J by 5 bases, with 8 bases between.

This rearrangement joins TRBV9 to TRBJ2-3; 7 bases line up with TRBD1. V dropped 0 bases and J dropped 2; count of bases not matched to a gene: 3. The CDR3 spans 15 residues. CDR1 is SGDLS and CDR2 is YYNGEE in the germline V gene. CDR3 nucleotides: TGTGCCAGCAGCGTAGGGACAGGAGTCACAGATACGCAGTATTTT. This codes for CASSVGTGVTDTQYF.

The chain couples TRBV7-2 to TRBJ2-2; D gene uncertain. CDR1 and CDR2 from the germline V gene are SGHTA and FQGNSA. V was pared by 1 base and J by 7 bases, with 7 bases between. There are 13 residues in the CDR3. The DNA for the CDR3 is TGTGCCAGCAGCTTAGAAGTCCGCGGGGAGCTGTTTTTT. This sequence encodes CASSLEVRGELFF. Full variable domain (remainder filled in from reference TRBV7-2 and TRBJ2-2): GAGVSQSPSNKVTEKGKDVELRCDPISGHTALYWYRQSLGQGLEFLIYFQGNSAPDKSGLPSDRFSAERTGGSVSTLTIQRTQQEDSAVYLCASSLEVRGELFFGEGSRLTVL.